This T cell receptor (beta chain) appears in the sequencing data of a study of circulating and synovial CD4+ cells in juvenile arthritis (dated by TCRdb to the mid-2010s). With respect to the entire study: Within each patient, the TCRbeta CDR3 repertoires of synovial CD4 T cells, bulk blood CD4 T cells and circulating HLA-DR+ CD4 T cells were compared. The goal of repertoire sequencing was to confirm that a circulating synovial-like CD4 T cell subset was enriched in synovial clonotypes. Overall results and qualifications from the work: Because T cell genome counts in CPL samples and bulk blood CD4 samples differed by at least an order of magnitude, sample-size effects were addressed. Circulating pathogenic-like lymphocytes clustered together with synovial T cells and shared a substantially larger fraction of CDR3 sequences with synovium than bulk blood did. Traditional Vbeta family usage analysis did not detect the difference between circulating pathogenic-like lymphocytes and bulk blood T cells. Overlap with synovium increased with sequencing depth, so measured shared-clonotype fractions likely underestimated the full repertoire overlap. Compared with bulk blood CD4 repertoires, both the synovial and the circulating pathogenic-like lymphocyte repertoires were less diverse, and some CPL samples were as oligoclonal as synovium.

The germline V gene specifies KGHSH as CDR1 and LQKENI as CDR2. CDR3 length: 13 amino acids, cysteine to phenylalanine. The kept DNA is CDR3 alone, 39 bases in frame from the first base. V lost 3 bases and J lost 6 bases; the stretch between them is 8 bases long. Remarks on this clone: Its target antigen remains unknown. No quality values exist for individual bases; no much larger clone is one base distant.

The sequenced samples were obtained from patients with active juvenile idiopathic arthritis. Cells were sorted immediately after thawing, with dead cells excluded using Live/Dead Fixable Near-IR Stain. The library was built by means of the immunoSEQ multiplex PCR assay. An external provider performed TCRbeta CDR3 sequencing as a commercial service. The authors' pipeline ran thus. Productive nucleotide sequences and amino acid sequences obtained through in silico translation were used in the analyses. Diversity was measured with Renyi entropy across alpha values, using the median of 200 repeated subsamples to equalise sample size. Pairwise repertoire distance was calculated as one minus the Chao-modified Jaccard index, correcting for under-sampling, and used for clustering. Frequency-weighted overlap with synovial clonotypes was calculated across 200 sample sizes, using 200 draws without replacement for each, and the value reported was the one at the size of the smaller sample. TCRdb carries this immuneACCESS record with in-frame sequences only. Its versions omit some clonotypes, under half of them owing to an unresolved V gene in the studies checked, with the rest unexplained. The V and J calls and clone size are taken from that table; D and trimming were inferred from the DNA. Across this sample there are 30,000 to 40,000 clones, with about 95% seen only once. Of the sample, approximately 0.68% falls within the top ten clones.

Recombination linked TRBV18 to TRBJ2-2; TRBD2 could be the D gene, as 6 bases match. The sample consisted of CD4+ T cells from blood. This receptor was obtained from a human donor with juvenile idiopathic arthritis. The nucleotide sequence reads TGTGCCAGCTCACCGACTAGTTCCGGGGAGCTGTTTTTT. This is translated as CASSPTSSGELFF.